This is a list of T cell receptor beta chains from one sample in a study of T cell changes during pregnancy in multiple sclerosis. Sequencing used immunoSEQ multiplex PCR; TCRdb keeps in-frame clones, though not all of them. This sample has around 70,000 clones, with about 90% found just once. Specimen: peripheral blood, collected in the second trimester of pregnancy. The receptors originated from a female donor with multiple sclerosis, enrolled in a pregnancy study. CDR3s leave out the opening cysteine and the closing phenylalanine or tryptophan.

j_call v_call cdr3_aa
TRBJ1-6 TRBV19 ASSPPSGDNSPLH
TRBJ2-5 TRBV4-3 ASSLGLAKYQETQY
TRBJ2-4 TRBV27 ASSLSDTSGKNIQY
TRBJ1-1 TRBV4-2 ASSVRGGSDTEAF
TRBJ2-1 TRBV4-3 ASSSLAGGHNEQF
TRBJ1-2 TRBV11-2 ASSAGGRNYGYT
TRBJ2-5 TRBV29-1 SVGQSQETQY
TRBJ2-5 TRBV5-5 ASSLGSGGVPETQY
TRBJ1-1 TRBV19 ASSFDDRGTEAF
TRBJ1-1 TRBV11-2 ASSPTGMAAF
TRBJ1-4 TRBV18 ASSPLGQGNEKLF
TRBJ2-5 TRBV18 ASTETSLVETQY
TRBJ1-1 TRBV5-1 ASSADRTGIAEAF
TRBJ2-7 TRBV10-3 AIRASGGVSEQY
TRBJ2-5 TRBV7-9 ASSYPTSGEWGETQY
TRBJ1-1 TRBV12-5 ASGLAGVWTEAF
TRBJ1-2 TRBV6-6 ASRIPGRDGYT
TRBJ2-3 TRBV28 ASSPVAGETTDTQY
TRBJ1-5 TRBV6-6 ASRGSGKNQPQH
TRBJ2-3 TRBV6-5 ASRKGGVYTQY
TRBJ2-5 TRBV4-2 ASSRGLAGGSIATQY
TRBJ2-3 TRBV4-3 ASSQDPRATSTDTQY
TRBJ1-5 TRBV6-5 ASSPLSNQPQH
TRBJ1-3 TRBV10-3 AISGPILSSGNTIY
TRBJ2-4 TRBV5-1 ASSLGAAKNIQY
TRBJ1-1 TRBV12-5 ASGVGQITEAF
TRBJ1-2 TRBV9 ASSRGQGASYGYT
TRBJ2-1 TRBV18 ASSRNNNEQF
TRBJ1-4 TRBV19 ASKRAATNEKLF
TRBJ2-7 TRBV2 ASSPRGTSGGFEQY
TRBJ2-7 TRBV11-2 ASSVRIRSAYEQY
TRBJ1-5 TRBV9 ASSVGDINQPQH
TRBJ1-1 TRBV9 ASSVGGSNTEAF
TRBJ1-2 TRBV27 ASRYPLGQVFGYT
TRBJ2-7 TRBV18 ASSRGPGQGKAYEQY
TRBJ1-1 TRBV19 ASRSRGTLADHEAF
TRBJ2-7 TRBV5-4 ASSPEGRGQFVGY
TRBJ1-1 TRBV6-5 ASRSGQGGTEAF
TRBJ1-4 TRBV19 ASSTGGGREKLF
TRBJ2-2 TRBV9 ASSHRQGGLTGELF
TRBJ2-3 TRBV10-3 AISEMGGGTGHPRDTQY
TRBJ2-1 TRBV19 ASKRGSGSYNEQF
TRBJ2-5 TRBV5-6 ASTASGGSYQETQY
TRBJ1-5 TRBV30 AWSRTGLQPQH
TRBJ2-4 TRBV27 ASRPHGPGAKNIQY
TRBJ2-1 TRBV9 ASSLRTNLRDEQF
TRBJ2-1 TRBV7-2 ASSSPPPGLWDEQF
TRBJ2-7 TRBV5-5 ASSLVGQVIYEQY
TRBJ2-6 TRBV29-1 SVQGALSISGANVLT
TRBJ2-7 TRBV5-5 ASKKGESSYEQY